What follows are 14 T cell receptor beta chains derived from one specimen sequenced in a study of cytotoxic CD8 clonotypes in ibrutinib-treated CLL. Assay: immunoSEQ multiplex PCR; the TCRdb copy retains only in-frame clones and omits some. The data contain 250,000 to 350,000 clones, approximately 76% of them singletons. The sample in question was PBMCs, obtained at disease progression, from a patient treated with ibrutinib. These receptor sequences come from a human donor with chronic lymphocytic leukemia.

V usage is TRBV5-1 and J usage is TRBJ1-2; no clear D gene. The germline V gene encodes CDR1 SGHRS and CDR2 YFSETQ. The CDR3 runs to 13 residues. With 0 bases removed from V and 8 bases from J, the gap between germline ends came to 11 bases. CDR3 protein: CASSLALGGGYTF. CDR3 coding DNA: TGCGCCAGCAGCTTGGCGCTGGGAGGCGGCTACACCTTC.

CDR3 in DNA: TGCGCCAGAAGACTAGCGGGAGTTAGGAATAGCTCCTACGAGCAGTACTTC. This codes for CARRLAGVRNSSYEQYF. The chain combines TRBV5-1 with TRBJ2-7, with TRBD2 matching over 12 bases. The germline gives CDR1 SGHRS, CDR2 YFSETQ. J was trimmed by 0 bases and V by 8 bases; bases with no gene match: 12. The CDR3 sequence is 17 residues long.

On this clone itself: Other DNA variants within this sample encode the same CDR3. This sequence joins TRBV9 and TRBJ2-1; D is unclear. CDR1 SGDLS and CDR2 YYNGEE come from the germline V gene. The CDR3 consists of 11 residues. V lost 3 bases to trimming and J lost 9 bases, with 7 bases between them. The CDR3 DNA is TGTGCCAGCAGCGGTTTGGGTGAGCAGTTCTTC. Translating gives CASSGLGEQFF. Variable domain in full (rest from reference TRBV9 and TRBJ2-1): DSGVTQTPKHLITATGQRVTLRCSPRSGDLSVYWYQQSLDQGLQFLIQYYNGEERAKGNILERFSAQQFPDLHSELNLSSLELGDSALYFCASSGLGEQFFGPGTRLTVL.

This sequence joins TRBV27 and TRBJ2-5, with D perhaps TRBD1 (6 bases). There are 15 residues in the CDR3. Per germline, CDR1 MNHEY and CDR2 SMNVEV (reference sequence). The V gene lost 4 bases and the J gene lost 5 bases, with 17 bases spanning the gap. The CDR3 nucleotides read TGTGCCAGCAGTTCGGGCACAGGGCCCATGGAGACCCAGTACTTC. Amino acid sequence: CASSSGTGPMETQYF.

This CDR3 reads CASSEALGAKLFF. The CDR3 DNA sequence: TGTGCCAGCAGTGAAGCGCTGGGGGCGAAACTGTTTTTT. This rearrangement joins TRBV2 to TRBJ1-4, with TRBD1 as a possible D gene (6 bases). The V gene lost 0 bases and the J gene lost 11 bases, with 10 bases spanning the gap. This CDR3 comprises 13 residues. Germline V gene data show CDR1 as SNHLY and CDR2 as FYNNEI.

The chain recombines TRBV4-3 with TRBJ1-5; D is unclear. The CDR3 has 14 residues. V was shortened by 2 bases and J by 0 bases, with 5 bases between the two germline ends. CDR1 and CDR2 from the germline V gene are LGHNA and YSLEER. The DNA for the CDR3 is TGCGCCAGCAGCCAACAATATAGCAATCAGCCCCAGCATTTT. It specifies CASSQQYSNQPQHF.

The chain has TRBV29-1 and TRBJ2-7, with TRBD1 identical over 9 bases. CDR1 SQVTM and CDR2 ANQGSEA come from the germline V gene. The CDR3 sequence is 13 residues long. J gave up 5 bases and V 7 bases, and 9 bases lay outside the gene matches. CDR3 sequence: CSAMGQGLHEQYF. The CDR3 DNA reads TGCAGCGCTATGGGACAGGGTCTCCACGAGCAGTACTTC.

The V call is TRBV5-1, the J call TRBJ2-1; D may be TRBD1 (6 bases). CDR3 length: 14 residues. CDR1 is SGHRS, CDR2 YFSETQ, per germline. The V end was cut by 0 bases, the J end by 8 bases, with 12 bases between. The CDR3 loop reads CASSLGFRGDEQFF. In nucleotides, the CDR3 is TGCGCCAGCAGCTTGGGTTTCAGGGGAGATGAGCAGTTCTTC.

This clone appeared a few times. The V call is TRBV18, the J call TRBJ1-5; D gene ambiguous. The germline V gene encodes CDR1 KGHSH and CDR2 LQKENI. The CDR3 extends over 15 amino acids. V shed 6 bases and J shed 1 base, with 13 bases lying between them. The CDR3 loop reads CASSRESVSNQPQHF. The CDR3 DNA sequence: TGTGCCAGCTCCCGGGAGTCGGTGAGCAATCAGCCCCAGCATTTT.

In its sample, this clone was seen once. The chain recombines TRBV28 with TRBJ2-3, with 8 bases lining up with TRBD2. V dropped 3 bases and J dropped 4; count of bases not matched to a gene: 6. The V gene's germline CDR1 is MDHEN and CDR2 SYDVKM. The CDR3 runs to 15 residues. The CDR3 spells CASSLSGSMSDTQYF. CDR3 nucleotide sequence: TGTGCCAGCAGTTTGAGCGGGAGTATGTCAGATACGCAGTATTTT.

The V and J genes are TRBV7-9 and TRBJ1-4; D gene unclear. The CDR3 totals 16 residues. Looked up from germline, CDR1 is SEHNR and CDR2 is FQNEAQ (reference sequence). V shed 5 bases and J shed 8 bases, with 21 bases lying between them. The CDR3 bases are TGTGCCAGCAGCCCCCCGTGGGTAGAGGAGGAAGAAAAACTGTTTTTT. Translated, it gives CASSPPWVEEEEKLFF.

The V call is TRBV5-1, the J call TRBJ2-7, with TRBD1 matching over 7 bases. There are 12 residues in the CDR3. V was pared by 7 bases and J by 6 bases, with 7 bases of the junction left unmatched. Per the germline V gene, CDR1 is SGHRS and CDR2 is YFSETQ. For the CDR3, the DNA is TGCGCCAGCCGCTCGACAGGGTTCGAGCAGTACTTC. It translates to CASRSTGFEQYF.

This clone appeared a single time. V gene TRBV7-2 combines with J gene TRBJ2-7; weak D call: TRBD1 (5 bases). The CDR3 consists of 13 residues. Germline V CDR1 and CDR2: SGHTA, FQGNSA. Between the trimmed V and J ends, which lost 5 bases and 1 base, there was a span of 9 bases. The CDR3: CASSARGSYEQYF. The CDR3 coding sequence is TGTGCCAGCAGCGCTAGGGGATCCTACGAGCAGTACTTC.

Written as DNA, the CDR3 is TGCGCCAGCAGCTTAAGGTTACTGGACTATGGCTACACCTTC. As protein: CASSLRLLDYGYTF. The rearrangement links TRBV5-1 to TRBJ1-2; unclear D gene. CDR1 and CDR2 (germline): SGHRS, YFSETQ. Trimming shortened V by 2 bases and J by 3 bases, and 11 bases separated the two germline ends. CDR3 length equals 14 residues. The complete variable domain, with remaining parts taken from reference TRBV5-1 and TRBJ1-2, reads KAGVTQTPRYLIKTRGQQVTLSCSPISGHRSVSWYQQTPGQGLQFLFEYFSETQRNKGNFPGRFSGRQFSNSRSEMNVSTLELGDSALYLCASSLRLLDYGYTFGSGTRLTVV.